The present entry profiles one TCR beta chain with its context. Its cognate antigen is unknown. People who had autoimmune disease history or systemic immunosuppression were excluded. This entry comes from a study of OX40 agonist ivuxolimab in advanced cancers. Whole-study context: Treatment of patients was with ivuxolimab, an agonistic anti-OX40 (CD134) antibody. The study gave patients intravenous ivuxolimab at 0.01 to 10 mg/kg every 2 weeks.

The germline V gene has CDR1 SEHNR and CDR2 FQNEAQ (reference sequence). The CDR3 is made up of 13 amino acids. The ends lost 5 bases at V and 6 bases at J; junction bases unmatched: 5. Findings and limits, study-wide: The mean number of expanded clones was higher in CD8+ T cells than in CD4+.

The table came from immunoSEQ multiplex PCR; TCRdb's copy has only in-frame clones and leaves some out. The sample holds 50,000 or so clones, about 81% seen once. This TCR was sampled from an adult with an advanced solid tumor such as melanoma, head and neck, liver or kidney cancer. Sequencing used CD4+ or CD8+ T cells sorted from blood, obtained in a trial of the OX40 agonist ivuxolimab. The chain is built from TRBV7-9 and TRBJ1-1; 8 bases align to TRBD1. CDR3 sequence reads: CASSTTGGAEAFF. CDR3 in DNA: TGTGCCAGCAGCACCACAGGGGGGGCTGAAGCTTTCTTT.